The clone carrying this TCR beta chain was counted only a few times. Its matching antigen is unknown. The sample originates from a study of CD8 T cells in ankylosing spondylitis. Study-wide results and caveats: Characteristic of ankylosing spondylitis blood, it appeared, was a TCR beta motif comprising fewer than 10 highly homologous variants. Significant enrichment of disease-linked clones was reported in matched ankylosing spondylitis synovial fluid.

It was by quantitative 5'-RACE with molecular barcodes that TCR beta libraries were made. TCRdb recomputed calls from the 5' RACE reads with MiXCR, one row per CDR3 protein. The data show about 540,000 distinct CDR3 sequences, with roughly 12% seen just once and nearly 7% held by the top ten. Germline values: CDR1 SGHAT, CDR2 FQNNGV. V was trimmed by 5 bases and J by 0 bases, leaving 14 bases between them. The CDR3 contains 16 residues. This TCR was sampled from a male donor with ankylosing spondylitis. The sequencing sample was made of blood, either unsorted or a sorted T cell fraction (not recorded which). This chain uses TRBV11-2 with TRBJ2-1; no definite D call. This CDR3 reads CASSPFGGASYNEQFF. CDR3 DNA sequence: TGTGCCAGCAGCCCGTTTGGTGGCGCCTCCTACAATGAGCAGTTCTTC.